What follows are 6 T cell receptor beta chains derived from one specimen sequenced in a study of PD-L1 blockade in urothelial cancer. Only in-frame clones appear in the TCRdb table, and some are missing; sequencing was by immunoSEQ multiplex PCR. In the table there are approximately 100,000 clones, over 80% of which are singletons. Material: PBMCs, obtained around atezolizumab (anti-PD-L1) treatment. Every receptor here comes from a woman of 80 years or more with urothelial cancer.

The chain joins TRBV27 to TRBJ2-3; 9 bases map to TRBD2. The germline V gene has CDR1 MNHEY and CDR2 SMNVEV (reference sequence). This CDR3 has 16 residues. Trimming at V came to 3 bases and at J to 7 bases, leaving 11 bases not matched to a gene. This CDR3 reads CASSLLAGRRANTQYF. CDR3 coding DNA: TGTGCCAGCAGTTTGCTAGCGGGGCGGAGGGCGAATACGCAGTATTTT.

The chain is built from TRBV9 and TRBJ1-1; the D is unclear. CDR1 is SGDLS, CDR2 YYNGEE, per germline. Deletions cut 1 base from V and 0 bases from J, with 13 bases between. CDR3 size: 16 residues. In nucleotides, the CDR3 is TGTGCCAGCAGCGTATTCGAATCCGAGGTGAACACTGAAGCTTTCTTT. The encoded protein is CASSVFESEVNTEAFF.

The chain has TRBV5-3 and TRBJ1-1; 7 bases map to TRBD1. TRBV5-3 is flagged as an ORF with uncertain function. After removal of 0 bases from V and 1 base from J, the junction contained 3 bases not matched to a gene. There are 15 residues in the CDR3. The CDR3 sequence: CARSLGAGGNTEAFF. DNA of the CDR3: TGTGCCAGAAGCTTGGGCGCAGGGGGGAACACTGAAGCTTTCTTT.

The chain carries TRBV7-6 and TRBJ1-4; 10 bases agree with TRBD1. The CDR3 contains 16 residues. Germline V lookup: CDR1 SGHVS, CDR2 FNYEAQ. Losses at the gene ends were 5 bases for V and 6 bases for J; bases not matched to a gene: 9. The CDR3 spells CASSPSGGTGDEKLFF. The CDR3 DNA is TGTGCCAGCAGCCCCTCGGGTGGGACAGGGGATGAAAAACTGTTTTTT. The full variable domain, completed using reference TRBV7-6 and TRBJ1-4, is GAGVSQSPRYKVTKRGQDVALRCDPISGHVSLYWYRQALGQGPEFLTYFNYEAQQDKSGLPNDRFSAERPEGSISTLTIQRTEQRDSAMYRCASSPSGGTGDEKLFFGSGTQLSVL.

This rearrangement joins TRBV20-1 to TRBJ2-7; no definite D call. V was trimmed by 1 base and J by 6 bases, leaving 7 bases between them. CDR1 is DFQATT and CDR2 is SNEGSKA in the germline V gene (reference sequence). CDR3 length equals 11 residues. CDR3 loop: CSARGDSEQYF. Here the CDR3 DNA reads TGCAGTGCTAGAGGAGACTCCGAGCAGTACTTC.

The chain links TRBV25-1 to TRBJ1-2; TRBD1 matches 9 bases. The ends lost 7 bases at V and 4 bases at J; junction bases unmatched: 4. The germline V gene has CDR1 MGHDK and CDR2 SYGVNS. The CDR3 consists of 13 residues. CDR3 in DNA: TGTGCCAGCAACTGGGGACAGGGCTATGGCTACACCTTC. It yields the protein CASNWGQGYGYTF.